These T cell receptor beta chains were read from a single sample in a study of T-cell reconstitution after alpha-beta-depleted transplantation in children. MiXCR, applied by TCRdb to the PCR reads, yields one record per CDR3 protein. The sample lists 490,000 or so distinct CDR3 sequences, 12% seen once, with roughly 5.4% in the top ten. This material consisted of PBMCs from the stem cell graft donor, taken from the stem cell graft. These receptors all come from a human donor who donated a stem cell graft to a child with combined immunodeficiency. The CDR3 runs from the conserved cysteine through the conserved F or W. Each record gives: clone size, J gene, D gene, V gene, CDR3 length, CDR3 DNA, CDR3 protein. D genes are given only for firm matches. Clone size is shown for a subset of rows, as once, few, many or a class of expanded clone.

few TRBJ2-7 TRBD2 TRBV5-1 13 TGCGCCAGCAGTTCCGGGACTAGCGGCTCCTACGACTTC CASSSGTSGSYDF
. TRBJ2-1 TRBD2 TRBV6-2/TRBV6-3 15 TGTGCCAGCAGTTATCCGGGACTAGCGGCGAATGAGCAGTTCTTC CASSYPGLAANEQFF
. TRBJ2-5 TRBD2 TRBV27 18 TGTGCCAGCAGTCTTAAGGCCTTACTAGCGGGATTACGAGAGACCCAGTACTTC CASSLKALLAGLRETQYF
. TRBJ1-5 TRBD1 TRBV12-3/TRBV12-4 15 TGTGCCAGCACTCCTGGGACAGGGGGTGGTCAGCCCCAGCATTTT CASTPGTGGGQPQHF
many TRBJ2-3 . TRBV12-3/TRBV12-4 14 TGTGCCAGCAGCCTGAGAAGGGGATCGAATACGCAGTATTTT CASSLRRGSNTQYF
few TRBJ2-3 TRBD2 TRBV9 17 TGTGCCAGCAGCCTAACTAGCGGGGGGGCTAGCACAGATACGCAGTATTTT CASSLTSGGASTDTQYF
. TRBJ1-6 . TRBV12-3/TRBV12-4 14 TGTGCCAGCAGTTTGGTCAGGTCGGATTCACCCCTCCACTTT CASSLVRSDSPLHF
few TRBJ2-1 TRBD2 TRBV11-1 18 TGTGCCAGCTGTCCCGCGGGGGAGGCGCCGAGCTCCTACAATGAGCAGTTCTTC CASCPAGEAPSSYNEQFF
many TRBJ2-5 TRBD1 TRBV7-7 13 TGTGCTAGCAGCCGGGACAGGGAAGAGACCCAGTACTTC CASSRDREETQYF
few TRBJ2-5 . TRBV7-6 12 TGTGCCAGCGGATTGGACCAGGGTTCCCAGTACTTC CASGLDQGSQYF
few TRBJ1-1 . TRBV12-3/TRBV12-4 13 TGTGCCAGCAGTTTAGCATTTGTGACTGAAGCTTTCTTT CASSLAFVTEAFF
. TRBJ2-3 TRBD2 TRBV20-1 17 TGCAGTGCCGAACCGTTCGGAGCGGGAGCTGTCACAGATACGCAGTATTTT CSAEPFGAGAVTDTQYF
many TRBJ2-1 TRBD2 TRBV4-3 15 TGCGCCAGCAGCCTCGAACTAGCGAGTTACAATGAGCAGTTCTTC CASSLELASYNEQFF
. TRBJ1-5 . TRBV9 15 TGTGCCAGCAGCCCAGGGCTCAATAGCAATCAGCCCCAGCATTTT CASSPGLNSNQPQHF
. TRBJ2-5 TRBD2 TRBV20-1 15 TGCAGTGCTAGGACTAGCGAGAGGATACAAGAGACCCAGTACTTC CSARTSERIQETQYF
. TRBJ1-1 TRBD1 TRBV5-1 15 TGCGCCAGCAGGGCCCCCGGGACAGTGGACACTGAAGCTTTCTTT CASRAPGTVDTEAFF
many TRBJ1-4 . TRBV7-2 12 TGTGCCAGCAGCCTCCCGAATGAAAAACTGTTTTTT CASSLPNEKLFF
. TRBJ2-7 . TRBV5-4 13 TGTGCCAGCAGCGCGGGACAACCCTACGAGCAGTACTTC CASSAGQPYEQYF
few TRBJ2-5 . TRBV24-1 14 TGTGCCACCAGTGATTATGGCAGTCAAGAGACCCAGTACTTC CATSDYGSQETQYF
few TRBJ1-6 . TRBV29-1 13 TGCAGCGTTTCCGAGAACAGAGGATCCCCCCTCCACTTT CSVSENRGSPLHF
. TRBJ1-5 . TRBV7-9 13 TGTGCCAGCAGCCCGATTGCCGGGCAGCCCCAGCATTTT CASSPIAGQPQHF
. TRBJ2-5 . TRBV5-1 14 TGCGCCAGCAGCTTGGTGGACGGGGAAGAGACCCAGTACTTC CASSLVDGEETQYF
many TRBJ1-1 . TRBV6-6 12 TGTGCCAGCAGTGTCTCGGACACTGAAGCTTTCTTT CASSVSDTEAFF
. TRBJ2-1 TRBD2 TRBV5-1 19 TGCGCCAGCAGCTTGCATGGACCGGGCGAGGCGGGAGCAAACAATGAGCAGTTCTTC CASSLHGPGEAGANNEQFF
few TRBJ1-2 . TRBV14 14 TGTGCCAGCAGCCGAGGCTGGGGGTGGTATGGCTACACCTTC CASSRGWGWYGYTF
. TRBJ2-7 . TRBV12-3/TRBV12-4 15 TGTGCCAGCAGTTTACGGCCGCACCTTGACTACGAGCAGTACTTC CASSLRPHLDYEQYF
. TRBJ1-5 . TRBV6-2/TRBV6-3 10 TGTGCCAGCGGGGGGACGCCCCAGCATTTT CASGGTPQHF
few TRBJ1-2 . TRBV9 14 TGTGCCAGCAGCTTATCGACAGTTTCGTCAGGCTACACCTTC CASSLSTVSSGYTF
many TRBJ2-7 . TRBV6-1 15 TGTGCCAGCAGTGAAGCGGCTTGGAGCTCCTACGAGCAGTACTTC CASSEAAWSSYEQYF
. TRBJ2-1 TRBD2 TRBV29-1 14 TGCAGCGTTGATCAAGCGGGGGAGCTAAATGAGCAGTTCTTC CSVDQAGELNEQFF
. TRBJ1-4 . TRBV25-1 18 TGTGCCAGCAGTGAATCGCTGGGGGGGTCCGCAACTAATGAAAAACTGTTTTTT CASSESLGGSATNEKLFF
few TRBJ1-2 . TRBV30 13 TGTGCCTGGAGTTGGACAGAGCACTCTGGCTACACCTTC CAWSWTEHSGYTF
. TRBJ2-7 . TRBV20-1 12 TGCAGTGCTAGTAGAGGGACCTACGAGCAGTACTTC CSASRGTYEQYF
many TRBJ1-1 . TRBV29-1 13 TGCAGCGTGGCTGCGGGGATGAACACTGAAGCTTTCTTT CSVAAGMNTEAFF
. TRBJ1-4 TRBD1 TRBV11-2 15 TGTGCCAGCAGCTCCTACAGGGGGCGAGAAGAAAAACTTTTTTTT CASSSYRGREEKLFF
many TRBJ2-1 TRBD2 TRBV5-1 17 TGCGCCAGCAGCTTGCAACCTAGCGGGGGGGAGTACAATGAGCAGTTCTTC CASSLQPSGGEYNEQFF
. TRBJ2-7 . TRBV19 13 TGTGCCAGTAGTATAGTGGGTGACACCGAGCAGTACTTC CASSIVGDTEQYF
few TRBJ2-7 TRBD1 TRBV12-3/TRBV12-4 13 TGTGCCAGCACCGGGGACAGCAACTACGAGCAGTACTTC CASTGDSNYEQYF
. TRBJ1-2 . TRBV20-1 13 TGCAGTGCTAGAGATGGAGGAAGCTATGGCTACACCTTC CSARDGGSYGYTF